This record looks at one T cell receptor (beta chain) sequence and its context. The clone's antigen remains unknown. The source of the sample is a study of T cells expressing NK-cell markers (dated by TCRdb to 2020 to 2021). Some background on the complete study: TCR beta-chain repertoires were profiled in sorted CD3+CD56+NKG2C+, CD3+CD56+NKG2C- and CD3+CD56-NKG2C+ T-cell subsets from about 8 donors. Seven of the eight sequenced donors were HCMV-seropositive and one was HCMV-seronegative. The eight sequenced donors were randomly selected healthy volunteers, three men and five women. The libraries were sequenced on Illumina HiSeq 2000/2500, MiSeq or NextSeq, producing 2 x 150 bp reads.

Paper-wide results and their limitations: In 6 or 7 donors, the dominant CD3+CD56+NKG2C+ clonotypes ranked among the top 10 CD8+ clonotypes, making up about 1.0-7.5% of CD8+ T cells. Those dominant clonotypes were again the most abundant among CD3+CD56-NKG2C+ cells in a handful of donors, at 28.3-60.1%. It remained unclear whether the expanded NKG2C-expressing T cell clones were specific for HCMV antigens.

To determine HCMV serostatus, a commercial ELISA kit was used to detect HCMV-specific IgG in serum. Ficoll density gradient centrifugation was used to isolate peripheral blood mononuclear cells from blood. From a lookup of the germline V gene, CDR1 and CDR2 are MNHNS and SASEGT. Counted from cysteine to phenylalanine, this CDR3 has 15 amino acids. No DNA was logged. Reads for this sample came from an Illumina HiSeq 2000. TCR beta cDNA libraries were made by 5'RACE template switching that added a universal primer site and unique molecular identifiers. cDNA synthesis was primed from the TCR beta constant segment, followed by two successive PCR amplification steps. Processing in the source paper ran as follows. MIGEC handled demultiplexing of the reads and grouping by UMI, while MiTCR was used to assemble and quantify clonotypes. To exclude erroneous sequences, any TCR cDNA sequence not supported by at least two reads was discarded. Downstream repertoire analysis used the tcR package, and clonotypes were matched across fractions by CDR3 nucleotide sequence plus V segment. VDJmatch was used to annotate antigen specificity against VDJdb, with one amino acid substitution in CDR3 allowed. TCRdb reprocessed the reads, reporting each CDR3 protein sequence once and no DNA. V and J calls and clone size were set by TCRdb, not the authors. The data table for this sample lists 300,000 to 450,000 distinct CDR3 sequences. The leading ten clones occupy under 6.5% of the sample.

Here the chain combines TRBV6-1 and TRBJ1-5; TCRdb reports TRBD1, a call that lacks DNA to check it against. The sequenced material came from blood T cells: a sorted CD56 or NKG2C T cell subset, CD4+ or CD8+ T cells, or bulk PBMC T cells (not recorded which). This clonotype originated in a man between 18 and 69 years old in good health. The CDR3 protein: CASSGFTGLHQPQHF.